This T cell receptor beta chain appears in the sequencing data of a study of Ad26.COV2.S vaccination and SARS-CoV-2 variants (dated by TCRdb to the early 2020s). Looking at the study overall: TCRbeta repertoire sequencing served as the tool for gauging how specific and how broad the SARS-CoV-2-reactive T cell receptors were following Ad26.COV2.S vaccination. A total of around 32 samples were included in the TCR-sequenced set, comprising around 19 Ad26.COV2.S vaccine recipients, 5 placebo recipients and 8 SARS-CoV-2 convalescent individuals.

Looking up the germline V gene yields CDR1 SGHNT and CDR2 YENEEA. V is clipped by 5 bases and J by 2 bases, and the sequence between their germline boundaries is 15 bases long. From the cysteine up to the phenylalanine, the CDR3 has a length of 15 residues. The entry retains the CDR3 DNA only, 45 bases that are in frame from base 1. In the paper's terms, the time point label means: individuals recovered from natural SARS-CoV-2 infection. The immunoSEQ Assay was the method used to sequence TCRbeta CDR3 regions. After extraction, genomic DNA underwent amplification by bias-controlled multiplex PCR, followed by high-throughput sequencing. The paper's processing steps were these. To quantify the absolute abundance of each unique TCRbeta CDR3 region, sequences were collapsed and filtered. T cell fraction was estimated by normalization of TCRbeta template counts to usable DNA, with usable DNA being measured through amplification of reference genes present in all nucleated cells. Repertoire TCRs were annotated as SARS-CoV-2-specific by exact matching of V gene, CDR3 amino acid sequence and J gene to a known reactive TCR set. MIRA supplied the reference SARS-CoV-2 TCR set, which was filtered for enrichment in COVID-19-positive ImmuneCODE repertoires so that public or cross-reactive TCRs were removed. Drawing on the MIRA antigens, annotated TCRs were analysed further at the level of specific ORF or position within ORF. Breadth was defined as the number of annotated unique rearrangements divided by the total number of unique productive rearrangements, and depth was defined as the summed frequency of the annotated unique rearrangements. TCR breadth was compared between groups using two-sided Wilcoxon rank-sum tests. The table was pulled from immuneACCESS by TCRdb, which kept in-frame rearrangements only. Such tables lose some clones; where checked, under half of the loss comes from unresolved V genes, and the rest has no known cause. V, J and clone size reflect that table, while D and trimming were determined from the DNA. For this sample there are some 350,000 clones; about 92% appear just once. The biggest ten clones account for about 3.9% of the sample.

Notes on this clone: What antigen it recognizes has not been identified. No base qualities exist here, and no much larger clone lies one base off it.

What the study reported, not specific to this receptor: Higher spike-specific TCR breadth was observed in Ad26.COV2.S recipients than in placebo recipients (P = 0.0014). The authors noted that the TCR breadth and depth analyses may have underestimated total T cell responses. Vaccine and placebo recipients had similar non-spike TCR breadth, a finding consistent with the vaccine containing only spike. After vaccination, spike-specific CD8+ and CD4+ T cell responses were reported to show substantial breadth.

The chain was built from TRBV11-3 and TRBJ2-5; the D gene is unclear. The specimen comprised peripheral blood, sampled after recovery from COVID-19. The sequence came from a human donor who had recovered from COVID-19. The sequenced DNA: TGTGCCAGCAGCCTCCAGTTTGGGATGCAAGAGACCCAGTACTTC. This gives the protein CASSLQFGMQETQYF.